Below, 3 T cell receptor beta chains from the same sample are listed, as sequenced in a study of radiotherapy plus CTLA-4 blockade in lung cancer. TCRdb's table, derived via immunoSEQ multiplex PCR, lists solely in-frame clones and lacks some. Of 75,000 to 100,000 clones in the sample, 82% were seen once. Sequenced here: peripheral blood, sampled from a patient treated with radiotherapy plus ipilimumab. These TCRs come from a human donor with non-small cell lung cancer who had a partial response to radiotherapy plus ipilimumab.

This clone appeared a few times. The J gene is TRBJ2-1, the V gene TRBV6-4; 13 bases fit TRBD2. The CDR3 runs 16 residues. The junction had 6 bases not matched to a gene; V was cut back by 4 bases and J by 6 bases. Germline V gene sequence: CDR1 MRHNA, CDR2 SNTAGT. In DNA, the CDR3 is TGTGCCAGCAGTGCCGAACTAGCGGGAGGGATCAATGAGCAGTTCTTC. Translated, it gives CASSAELAGGINEQFF.

The DNA for the CDR3 is TGCGCCAGCAGTACGGGGGGCAGTTCACCCCTCCACTTT. Translated, it gives CASSTGGSSPLHF. The genes are TRBV5-1 and TRBJ1-6, with D possibly being TRBD1 (6 bases). The CDR3 loop spans 13 amino acids. V lost 5 bases to trimming and J lost 9 bases, with 12 bases between them. CDR1 SGHRS and CDR2 YFSETQ come from the germline V gene.

The gene calls are TRBV27 and TRBJ2-7; weak D call: TRBD2 (6 bases). This CDR3 has 13 residues. Germline assignment: CDR1 MNHEY and CDR2 SMNVEV (reference sequence). The V and J ends lost 8 bases and 1 base respectively, with 12 bases between them. The CDR3 sequence: CASQRAESYEQYF. CDR3 DNA: TGTGCCAGCCAGCGGGCTGAGTCCTACGAGCAGTACTTC.